The text below deals with one T cell receptor beta chain. Its antigen remains undetermined. At one end, the junction sequence differs from germline, possibly due to a read error. The library was produced with 5' RACE. Sequenced using an Illumina HiSeq 2500. A second PCR of roughly 7 to 11 cycles was performed with a sample-barcoded 5' primer and a J-beta primer mix. A unique molecular identifier was introduced onto each TCR beta cDNA molecule by a template-switch 5' adaptor carrying 12 random nucleotides. Each sample yielded at least 3 million CDR3-containing paired-end reads. First-strand cDNA synthesis was performed from all RNA using the Mint cDNA synthesis kit, with priming by a TRBC-specific oligonucleotide. Following uracil-DNA glycosylase treatment, all cDNA underwent a first 18-cycle PCR with the universal primers M1SS and BC2_uni_R. The authors processed their data as follows. For normalization, 1 million high-quality reads were randomly selected from each sample, with every read carrying a distinct molecular identifier. Instead of being binned into consensus sequences, reads with shared molecular identifiers were discarded. MiTCR, run with a Q25 quality threshold and the strictest error-elimination algorithm, handled CDR3 identification, clonotype clustering and error correction. A nonparametric unseen species model using Euler transformation provided a lower-bound estimate of total TCR beta diversity. In-frame beta chains were kept once TCRdb had trimmed the public reads at Q25 with fastp and called clones with MiXCR. Rows with a matching CDR3 protein are joined into one entry that keeps the most common DNA and genes. The V and J calls reflect TCRdb's pipeline rather than the authors' work. The sample includes roughly 830,000 distinct CDR3 sequences, with around 62% observed a single time. 25% to 30% of the sample is in the top ten clones.

The donors were roughly 40 Caucasian individuals from Russia, aged roughly 6 to 90 years, who were systemically healthy. Each donor gave approximately 9.3 milliliters of peripheral blood, collected into EDTA-treated Vacutainer tubes. PBMCs were isolated by Ficoll-Paque density-gradient centrifugation, with at least 6.5 million obtained per sample. Total RNA was extracted from PBMCs with Trizol reagent, with at least 6 micrograms obtained per sample. For every donor, an aliquot of PBMCs went through flow cytometry to measure the percentages of naive CD45RAhigh/CD27high T cells. This record belongs to a study of blood T cells in healthy people across ages (dated by TCRdb to the mid-2010s). As for the study more broadly: Template switching captured roughly one uniquely barcoded TCR beta cDNA molecule per two T cells in model experiments. Four age groups were formed from the donors: young (average 16 years), middle-aged (more than 35), aged (about 62) and long-lived (around 80). The study measured age-related changes in TCR beta repertoire diversity using deep sequencing normalized with unique cDNA molecular identifiers. To avoid experimental bias, donors of different ages were spread randomly across the sequencing lanes. Using the same blood draw, the study looked at two additional independent replicas of 1 million unique cDNA reads for two donors, one aged 18 to 30 and the other aged 80 or older.

The CDR3 sequence holds 15 residues, the cysteine and phenylalanine included. Solely the CDR3 DNA is kept, with 45 bases framed from the first base. Via the germline V gene (reference sequence), CDR1 is SEHNR and CDR2 FQNEAQ. What the study reported, not specific to this receptor: Compared with the aged group, more naive CD4+ T cells, fewer expanded clones and increased TCR diversity were shown by the long-lived group, suggesting age selection. Since profiling was done on bulk unsorted PBMCs, naive and antigen-experienced compartments could not be conclusively compared. There was a strong correlation between observed TCR beta diversity and the percentage of naive T cells measured by flow cytometry. Estimates of total diversity based on one million sequenced T cells were considered lower bounds and underestimates. As age increased, observed TCR beta diversity per million T cells dropped in a roughly linear way, and a significant reduction was already evident by age about 36. The CMV infection status of donors was not known, potentially confounding age-related changes in expanded clonotypes.

The origin of this receptor is a man aged 25-45 years in good health. The rearrangement combines TRBV7-9 with TRBJ2-5, with TRBD2 identical over 13 junction bases. Sequenced: blood. The DNA sequence is as follows: TGCGCCAGCAGGGGACTAGCGGGGAGGTACAATGAGCAGTACTTC. Translated, this is CASRGLAGRYNEQYF.